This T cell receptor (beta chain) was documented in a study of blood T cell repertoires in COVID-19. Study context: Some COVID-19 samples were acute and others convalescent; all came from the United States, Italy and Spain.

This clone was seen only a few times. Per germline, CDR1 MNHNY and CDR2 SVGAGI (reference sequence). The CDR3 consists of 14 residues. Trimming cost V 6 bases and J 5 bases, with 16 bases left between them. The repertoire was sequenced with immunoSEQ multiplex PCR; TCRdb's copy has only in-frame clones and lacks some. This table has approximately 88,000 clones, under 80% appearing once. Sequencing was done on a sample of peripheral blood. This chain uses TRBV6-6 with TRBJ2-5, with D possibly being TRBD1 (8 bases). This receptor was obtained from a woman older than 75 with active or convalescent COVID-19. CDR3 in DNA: TGTGCCAGCAGAATCACAGGGGGAGGGGAGACCCAGTACTTC. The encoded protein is CASRITGGGETQYF.